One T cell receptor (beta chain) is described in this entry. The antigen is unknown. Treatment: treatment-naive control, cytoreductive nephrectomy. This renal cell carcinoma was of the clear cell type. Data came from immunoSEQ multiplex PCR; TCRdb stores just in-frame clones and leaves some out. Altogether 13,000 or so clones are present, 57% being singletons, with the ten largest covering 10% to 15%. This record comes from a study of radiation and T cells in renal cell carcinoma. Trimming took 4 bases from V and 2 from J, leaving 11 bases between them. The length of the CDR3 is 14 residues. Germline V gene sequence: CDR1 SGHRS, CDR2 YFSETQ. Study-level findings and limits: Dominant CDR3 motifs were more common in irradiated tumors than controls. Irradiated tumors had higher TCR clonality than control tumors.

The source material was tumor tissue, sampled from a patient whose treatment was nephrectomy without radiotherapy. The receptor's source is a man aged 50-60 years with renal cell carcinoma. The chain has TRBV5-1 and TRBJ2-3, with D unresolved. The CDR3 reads CASSPDAPTDTQYF. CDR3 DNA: TGCGCCAGCAGCCCGGACGCTCCCACAGATACGCAGTATTTT. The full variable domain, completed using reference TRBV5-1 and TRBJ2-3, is KAGVTQTPRYLIKTRGQQVTLSCSPISGHRSVSWYQQTPGQGLQFLFEYFSETQRNKGNFPGRFSGRQFSNSRSEMNVSTLELGDSALYLCASSPDAPTDTQYFGPGTRLTVL.